The TCR beta chain described here comes from a study of PD-L1 blockade in urothelial cancer. The CDR3 spans 14 residues. Germline V lookup: CDR1 SGHNT, CDR2 YYREEE (reference sequence). Trimming pared 5 bases from V and 6 bases from J, leaving 18 bases between. Here immunoSEQ multiplex PCR was the method, and the copy in TCRdb shows in-frame clones only, minus some. Altogether tens of thousands of clones are present, 85% to 95% being singletons, with the ten largest covering over 8.5%. The TCR was taken from a man aged 55 to 69 with urothelial cancer. The V gene is TRBV5-4, the J gene TRBJ2-7, with D unresolved. Sequences were derived from PBMCs, sampled around atezolizumab (anti-PD-L1) treatment. The CDR3 region is CASSLTGSSAEQYF. The CDR3 coding sequence is TGTGCCAGCAGTCTAACGGGTAGCTCGGCCGAGCAGTACTTC.